Following are 27 T cell receptor beta chains from one sample sequenced in a study of cytomegalovirus exposure and HLA in healthy donors. Both 60 Vbeta primers and 13 Jbeta primers went into the PCR. Sequencing used immunoSEQ multiplex PCR; TCRdb keeps in-frame clones, though not all of them. The table lists more than 130,000 clones, roughly 75% of them singletons, with 6.8% in the top ten. Sequenced: PBMCs. The receptors originated from a man aged 35 to 55 in good health and CMV-seropositive.

V and J are TRBV6-5 and TRBJ2-2; the D gene is possibly TRBD2 (5 bases). The V and J ends lost 0 bases and 1 base respectively, with 9 bases between them. Germline lookup yields CDR1 MNHEY and CDR2 SVGAGI. The CDR3 totals 16 residues. CDR3 sequence (DNA): TGTGCCAGCAGTTACTCGGAGGCAGGGAACACCGGGGAGCTGTTTTTT. As protein: CASSYSEAGNTGELFF.

The CDR3 loop is CAWSTIAGGPYEQYF. The CDR3 DNA is TGTGCCTGGAGTACTATAGCGGGAGGGCCCTACGAGCAGTACTTC. The rearrangement links TRBV30 to TRBJ2-7; 11 bases are a match to TRBD2. Germline V lookup: CDR1 GTSNPN, CDR2 SVGIG (reference sequence). After removal of 2 bases from V and 2 bases from J, the junction contained 5 bases not matched to a gene. This CDR3 spans 15 amino acids.

The V call is TRBV4-3, the J call TRBJ1-6; maybe TRBD1 (6 bases). Germline assignment: CDR1 LGHNA and CDR2 YSLEER. The CDR3 sequence is 18 residues long. Trimming stripped 2 bases from V and 6 bases from J, with 20 bases between. The CDR3 bases are TGCGCCAGCAGCCAATTCCTACAGGGCGGGAGCGGTAATTCACCCCTCCACTTT. Translation: CASSQFLQGGSGNSPLHF.

The rearrangement uses TRBV28 and TRBJ2-2, with a possible D match to TRBD2 (5 bases). CDR1 and CDR2 (germline): MDHEN, SYDVKM. The V and J ends lost 10 bases and 7 bases respectively, with 22 bases between them. This CDR3 contains 15 residues. In DNA, the CDR3 is TGTGCCACCGCCCCCGGAGGTGCCCTCCTCGGGGAGCTGTTTTTT. Protein product: CATAPGGALLGELFF.

This clone was seen just once. J is TRBJ2-3 and V is TRBV30; 7 positions match TRBD2. The J segment lost 0 bases and the V segment lost 0 bases, leaving 3 bases of the junction unmatched. From germline, CDR1 is GTSNPN and CDR2 SVGIG (reference sequence). The CDR3 is 15 residues long. The DNA of the CDR3 is TGTGCCTGGAGTGTTCAAGCGGGGAGCACAGATACGCAGTATTTT. It yields the protein CAWSVQAGSTDTQYF.

This clone was detected only a few times. The chain recombines TRBV10-2 with TRBJ2-2; 7 bases fit TRBD2. The CDR3 consists of 14 residues. J gave up 0 bases and V 8 bases, and 3 bases lay outside the gene matches. Germline lookup yields CDR1 WSHSY and CDR2 SAAADI. In DNA form, the CDR3 reads TGCGCCAGCGGGGGGGGTTCGAACACCGGGGAGCTGTTTTTT. This sequence encodes CASGGGSNTGELFF.

The chain uses TRBV4-3 and TRBJ2-6; TRBD1 agrees at 7 bases. Germline lookup yields CDR1 LGHNA and CDR2 YSLEER. Trimming at V came to 4 bases and at J to 4 bases, leaving 10 bases not matched to a gene. The CDR3 has 17 residues. CDR3 in amino acids: CASSLYEGAQGANVLTF. The CDR3 nucleotides are TGCGCCAGCAGCCTTTATGAGGGGGCGCAAGGGGCCAACGTCCTGACTTTC.

This clone has only one observation. J is TRBJ2-2 and V is TRBV10-1; TRBD1 matches 9 bases. There are 15 residues in the CDR3. The germline CDR1 and CDR2 sequences are WNHNN and SYGVQD (reference sequence). Losses at the gene ends were 4 bases for V and 4 bases for J; bases not matched to a gene: 4. This chain's CDR3 is CASSAQGAGTGELFF. In nucleotides, the CDR3 is TGCGCCAGCAGTGCACAGGGGGCCGGCACCGGGGAGCTGTTTTTT.

V gene TRBV30 combines with J gene TRBJ2-7; weak D call: TRBD1 (5 bases). Germline V gives CDR1 GTSNPN, CDR2 SVGIG (reference sequence). CDR3 length: 11 residues. Trimming pared 7 bases from V and 5 bases from J, leaving 12 bases between. CDR3 amino acids: CALRQGHEQYF. CDR3 coding DNA: TGTGCCTTAAGGCAGGGCCACGAGCAGTACTTC.

The V and J genes are TRBV19 and TRBJ1-4; the D is unclear. The germline gives CDR1 LNHDA, CDR2 SQIVND (reference sequence). This CDR3 is 12 amino acids long. V shed 3 bases and J shed 4 bases, with 3 bases lying between them. CDR3 DNA: TGTGCCAGTAGTATGCGTAATGAAAAACTGTTTTTT. This gives the protein CASSMRNEKLFF.

The rearrangement uses TRBV6-1 and TRBJ1-6; no clear D. CDR1 and CDR2 (germline): MNHNS, SASEGT. The ends were cut back, 0 bases at V and 8 bases at J, with 23 bases in the middle. The length of the CDR3 is 19 residues. The CDR3 loop is CASSEAPGTTYGEYSPLHF. The CDR3, as DNA: TGTGCCAGCAGTGAAGCTCCGGGAACAACATATGGGGAGTATTCACCCCTCCACTTT.

The V gene is TRBV21-1, the J gene TRBJ2-7; the table's D gene call, TRBD2, was not cross checked with the DNA. TRBV21-1 is noted as a pseudogene. The CDR3 extends over 20 amino acids. CDR3 bases: TGTGCCAGCAGCACCGAAATTCCAGCCCTAGCGGGAGTTCCTTCGGGTGAGCAGTACTTC. It translates to CASSTEIPALAGVPSGEQYF.

The rearrangement uses TRBV18 and TRBJ2-7; D is possibly TRBD1 (6 bases). Trimming took off 2 bases at V and 2 bases at J, with 16 bases between the two ends. The V gene's germline CDR1 is KGHSH and CDR2 LQKENI. The CDR3 spans 16 residues. DNA for the CDR3: TGTGCCAGCTCACCAACCCGGACAGAGACTACCTACGAGCAGTACTTC. This codes for CASSPTRTETTYEQYF. Together with reference TRBV18 and TRBJ2-7, the CDR3 gives the full variable domain: NAGVMQNPRHLVRRRGQEARLRCSPMKGHSHVYWYRQLPEEGLKFMVYLQKENIIDESGMPKERFSAEFPKEGPSILRIQQVVRGDSAAYFCASSPTRTETTYEQYFGPGTRLTVT.

The chain joins TRBV7-9 to TRBJ2-5; D is perhaps TRBD2 (7 bases). There are 19 residues in the CDR3. Trimming cost V 0 bases and J 4 bases, with 24 bases left between them. The germline V gene encodes CDR1 SEHNR and CDR2 FQNEAQ (reference sequence). The chain's CDR3 is CASSLAGVDSSRGVETQYF. CDR3 bases: TGTGCCAGCAGCTTAGCGGGCGTGGACAGTTCTCGGGGGGTAGAGACCCAGTACTTC.

The chain couples TRBV19 to TRBJ2-7; 8 bases are a match to TRBD2. The trim removed 10 bases at V and 2 bases at J, leaving 13 bases unmatched. There are 15 residues in the CDR3. Germline V gene data show CDR1 as LNHDA and CDR2 as SQIVND (reference sequence). The CDR3 region has the DNA TGTGCCACGGCTCGTAGCGGGGTCGACACCTACGAGCAGTACTTC. Residues: CATARSGVDTYEQYF.

V is TRBV5-1 and J is TRBJ2-1, with TRBD2 identical over 11 bases. Germline-derived CDR1 and CDR2 are SGHRS and YFSETQ. This CDR3 has 16 amino acids. The J segment lost 3 bases and the V segment lost 1 base, leaving 3 bases of the junction unmatched. CDR3 in amino acids: CASSLFSGGGYNEQFF. CDR3 nucleotides: TGCGCCAGCAGCTTGTTTAGCGGGGGGGGCTACAATGAGCAGTTCTTC.

The CDR3 DNA sequence: TGTGCCAGCAGTCCCGACAGGGGAATCGATGAAGCTTTCTTT. Translating it yields CASSPDRGIDEAFF. V is TRBV27 and J is TRBJ1-1; TRBD1 agrees at 8 bases. This CDR3 contains 14 residues. Per the germline V gene, CDR1 is MNHEY and CDR2 is SMNVEV (reference sequence). V lost 5 bases, J lost 7 bases, and 9 bases stayed unmatched.

The chain uses TRBV5-1 and TRBJ1-1; D remains unclear. V was shortened by 2 bases and J by 7 bases, with 12 bases between the two germline ends. Germline V gives CDR1 SGHRS, CDR2 YFSETQ. The length of the CDR3 is 13 residues. In DNA, the CDR3 is TGCGCCAGCAGCTTAGATCCGGGTAGTGAAGCTTTCTTT. This codes for CASSLDPGSEAFF.

The V call is TRBV18, the J call TRBJ2-5; 12 bases are shared with TRBD1. V lost 2 bases and J lost 5; bases outside the gene matches: 3. In germline, CDR1 is KGHSH, CDR2 LQKENI. This CDR3 is 15 amino acids long. The CDR3 DNA reads as TGTGCCAGCTCACCAGGGACAGGGGGCTGGGAGACCCAGTACTTC. It specifies CASSPGTGGWETQYF.

The chain recombines TRBV6-5 with TRBJ1-3; D call uncertain. CDR1 and CDR2 from the germline V gene are MNHEY and SVGAGI. Trimming shortened V by 2 bases and J by 0 bases, and 5 bases separated the two germline ends. The CDR3 runs 14 residues. The CDR3 region is CASSYASSGNTIYF. In DNA, the CDR3 is TGTGCCAGCAGTTACGCGAGCTCTGGAAACACCATATATTTT.

The chain employs TRBV28 and TRBJ1-2; D might be TRBD1 (6 bases). The CDR3 consists of 16 residues. V lost 6 bases and J 10 bases, leaving 27 bases between the germline ends. CDR1 MDHEN and CDR2 SYDVKM come from the germline V gene. The CDR3 region is CASSQITGQEAFVYTF. The CDR3 region has the DNA TGTGCCAGCAGCCAGATCACAGGGCAGGAGGCTTTTGTCTACACCTTC.

The chain recombines TRBV28 with TRBJ1-1; a weak D match, TRBD1 (5 bases). CDR1 and CDR2 from the germline V gene are MDHEN and SYDVKM. V gave up 3 bases and J gave up 0 bases, with 11 bases separating them. This CDR3 comprises 15 residues. CDR3 sequence reads: CASSLAGNVNTEAFF. In nucleotides, the CDR3 is TGTGCCAGCAGTTTGGCAGGGAATGTGAACACTGAAGCTTTCTTT.

V and J are TRBV29-1 and TRBJ2-7, with D perhaps matching TRBD2 (7 bases). Trimming stripped 2 bases from V and 5 bases from J, with 10 bases between. Germline V CDR1 and CDR2: SQVTM, ANQGSEA. This CDR3 is 12 amino acids long. DNA of the CDR3: TGCAGCGTTGAAAGGGGGGGCGACGAGCAGTACTTC. Its translation is CSVERGGDEQYF.

The chain joins TRBV4-1 to TRBJ1-2; 7 bases fit TRBD1. CDR1 and CDR2 (germline): MGHRA, YSYEKL. The CDR3 runs to 16 residues. After removal of 2 bases from V and 4 bases from J, the junction contained 10 bases not matched to a gene. The CDR3 loop reads CASSQQEGDRAYGYTF. The CDR3 DNA sequence: TGCGCCAGCAGCCAACAAGAGGGAGACAGGGCCTATGGCTACACCTTC.

As concerns this clone: Other DNA sequences in the sample encode the same CDR3. This rearrangement joins TRBV29-1 to TRBJ1-2; D is undetermined. CDR1 is SQVTM, CDR2 ANQGSEA, per germline. Trimming shortened V by 2 bases and J by 5 bases, and 6 bases separated the two germline ends. The CDR3 extends over 11 amino acids. The CDR3 DNA follows: TGCAGCGTTGAAATAGCGTATGGCTACACCTTC. Protein sequence: CSVEIAYGYTF. Drawing the rest from reference TRBV29-1 and TRBJ1-2, the complete variable domain is SAVISQKPSRDICQRGTSLTIQCQVDSQVTMMFWYRQQPGQSLTLIATANQGSEATYESGFVIDKFPISRPNLTFSTLTVSNMSPEDSSIYLCSVEIAYGYTFGSGTRLTVV.

This chain uses TRBV4-3 with TRBJ2-1, with D perhaps matching TRBD1 (6 bases). Looked up from germline, CDR1 is LGHNA and CDR2 is YSLEER. The CDR3 is 15 amino acids. The ends were cut back, 0 bases at V and 1 base at J, with 7 bases in the middle. CDR3 sequence reads: CASSQDRGSYNEQFF. The CDR3 region has the DNA TGCGCCAGCAGCCAAGACAGGGGATCCTACAATGAGCAGTTCTTC.

The rearrangement links TRBV9 to TRBJ1-5; 9 bases align to TRBD1. Per the germline V gene, CDR1 is SGDLS and CDR2 is YYNGEE. The CDR3 covers 18 residues. V lost 6 bases to trimming and J lost 1 base; unmatched junction nucleotides: 14. CDR3 region: CASNDKGTGNISNQPQHF. The CDR3 region has the DNA TGTGCCAGCAACGATAAGGGGACAGGGAACATCAGCAATCAGCCCCAGCATTTT.